Listed below are T cell receptor beta chains from one sample, sequenced in a study of T cells in Graves' hyperthyroidism and ophthalmopathy. TCRdb itself ran the multiplex PCR reads through MiXCR, one entry per CDR3 protein. This sample carries a few hundred thousand distinct CDR3 sequences, about 14% of them seen once, and the ten largest clones take over 11%. Sequenced sample: blood. The receptors shown here come from a woman between 35 and 50 years old with Graves' hyperthyroidism. Each CDR3 is given with its conserved first and last residue.

V	J	CDR3
TRBV27	TRBJ1-3	CACDGTDGNTIYF
TRBV13	TRBJ1-5	CASSIGPYSNQPQHF
TRBV20-1	TRBJ2-7	CSAPGQGYEQYF
TRBV5-1	TRBJ1-1	CASSARDRGGTEAFF
TRBV5-1	TRBJ2-3	CASSLTMDTQYF
TRBV28	TRBJ2-1	CASSSALPSGTLDEQFF
TRBV9	TRBJ1-1	CASSVPRQGGEAFF
TRBV29-1	TRBJ2-7	CSVVGGSAYEQYF
TRBV11-2	TRBJ2-3	CASSLRGTSGADTQYF
TRBV30	TRBJ1-2	CAWRGTGTGKDYGYTF
TRBV7-9	TRBJ2-7	CASSLVPSTYEQYF
TRBV11-2	TRBJ2-1	CASSPHGASGDNEQFF
TRBV25-1	TRBJ1-5	CASSEGGARNQPQHF
TRBV30	TRBJ2-1	CAWSVPGTGTHEQFF
TRBV11-3	TRBJ2-7	CASSLGFNSYEQYF
TRBV2	TRBJ2-4	CASKTDRGRNIQYF
TRBV28	TRBJ2-6	CASSSPSSSGANVLTF
TRBV12-3/TRBV12-4	TRBJ1-2	CASSKGVGAGYTF
TRBV30	TRBJ1-2	CAWSVLRGYGYTF
TRBV30	TRBJ2-4	CAWAGGGKNIQYF
TRBV7-9	TRBJ1-1	CASSLAPDRDKAFF
TRBV5-1	TRBJ2-6	CASSSSSNSGANVLTF
TRBV7-2	TRBJ2-7	CASSFTGGGGLYEQYF
TRBV12-3/TRBV12-4	TRBJ2-1	CASILTGRIASPYNEQFF
TRBV5-1	TRBJ2-2	CASSLNGQGFTGELFF
TRBV19	TRBJ2-7	CASSIAVGGEQYF
TRBV30	TRBJ2-1	CAWTMTSGSYNEQFF
TRBV18	TRBJ2-5	CASSPQTGGMKTQYF
TRBV11-2	TRBJ1-1	CASRSLTRTGAEAFF
TRBV27	TRBJ1-1	CASSLSAIMNTEAFF
TRBV14	TRBJ2-7	CASSQEPGGPEQYF
TRBV3-1	TRBJ1-2	CASSQEGTGGAHGYTF
TRBV7-2	TRBJ1-2	CASSSGHPNRYTF
TRBV20-1	TRBJ2-7	CSARAPSASSYEQYF
TRBV27	TRBJ1-1	CASSSGAVAFF